The 29 T cell receptor beta chains below were found in one sample sequenced in a study of CD8+CD57+ T cells in acquired aplastic anemia. Genomic DNA, serving as template, underwent TCR beta VDJ and CDR3 profiling. TCRdb reanalysed the reads using MiXCR and keeps one entry per CDR3 protein. Seen here are hundreds of thousands of distinct CDR3 sequences, approximately 32% observed once, and the top ten hold less than 0.85%. Sequencing was done on patients that had shown CD8+CD57+ cell expansion by flow cytometry. Input material: sorted CD4+, CD8+, or CD8+CD57+ T cells (not recorded which) from PBMCs. The origin of the receptors is a human donor with aplastic anemia.

This sequence joins TRBV24-1 and TRBJ1-2; TRBD1 is a possible D gene (5 bases). Per germline, CDR1 KGHDR and CDR2 SFDVKD. V was shortened by 6 bases and J by 1 base, with 11 bases between the two germline ends. CDR3 size: 14 residues. The CDR3 DNA sequence: TGTGCCACCAGTCCGACAGTTTTTAACTATGGCTACACCTTC. This sequence encodes CATSPTVFNYGYTF.

In its sample, this clonotype was seen many times. The chain joins TRBV10-3 to TRBJ1-2; 8 bases fit TRBD1. The V and J ends lost 9 bases and 4 bases, in that order; junction bases with no gene match: 10. The CDR3 runs 14 residues. The germline V gene has CDR1 ENHRY and CDR2 SYGVKD. CDR3 protein: CAIRTGTGLYGYTF. CDR3 coding DNA: TGTGCCATAAGAACCGGGACAGGTCTCTATGGCTACACCTTC.

This clonotype was recorded at least ten times. The V and J genes are TRBV12-3 or TRBV12-4 and TRBJ1-6; D not resolved. CDR3 length: 13 residues. Deletions cut 2 bases from V and 10 bases from J, with 9 bases between. For the CDR3, the DNA is TGTGCCAGCAGTTTAAGGGTACAGTCACCCCTCCACTTT. This codes for CASSLRVQSPLHF.

Of note for this clonotype: Possible read error: a much larger clone is one base away. The CDR3 ends on some other residue instead of the conserved phenylalanine or tryptophan, so this is likely a read error. The chain couples TRBV7-9 to TRBJ1-2, with D hard to call. In germline, CDR1 is SEHNR, CDR2 FQNEAQ (reference sequence). The CDR3 extends over 13 amino acids. Trimming removed 3 bases at V and 8 bases at J, with 13 bases between. The CDR3 loop reads CASSLVETGGYTL. The CDR3 coding sequence is TGTGCCAGCAGCTTGGTTGAGACGGGAGGCTACACCCTC.

The chain is built from TRBV6-5 and TRBJ2-1, with D tentatively TRBD2 (6 bases). The CDR3 extends over 15 amino acids. Germline loops: CDR1 MNHEY, CDR2 SVGAGI. Trimming left V 2 bases short and J 8 bases short, with 16 bases between. The CDR3, as DNA: TGTGCCAGCAGTTACCGGGACCGGGGGATGCATGAGCAGTTCTTC. This sequence encodes CASSYRDRGMHEQFF.

V gene TRBV5-4 combines with J gene TRBJ1-1; possibly TRBD1 for D (6 bases). CDR1 is SGHNT, CDR2 YYREEE, per germline (reference sequence). The CDR3 contains 16 residues. V gave up 3 bases and J gave up 5 bases, with 20 bases separating them. The CDR3 DNA follows: TGTGCCAGCAGCTCCGAGGGACGGGGGCGGCGGACTGAAGCTTTCTTT. Amino acid sequence: CASSSEGRGRRTEAFF.

A remark on this clonotype: Possible read error: a much larger clone is one base away. The chain is built from TRBV20-1 and TRBJ1-6, with D possibly TRBD1 on 6 matching bases. Trimming left V 2 bases short and J 6 bases short, with 14 bases between. The germline V gene has CDR1 DFQATT and CDR2 SNEGSKA (reference sequence). The CDR3 loop spans 15 amino acids. CDR3 sequence reads: CSARSGTDSNSPLHF. CDR3 in DNA: TGCAGTGCTAGATCGGGGACGGACAGTAATTCACCCCTCCACTTT.

This rearrangement joins TRBV20-1 to TRBJ2-7; 8 nucleotides line up with TRBD1. The CDR3 contains 17 residues. Germline V gives CDR1 DFQATT, CDR2 SNEGSKA (reference sequence). V shed 2 bases, J shed 0 bases, and the junction held 12 bases outside the gene matches. The CDR3 region has the DNA TGCAGTGCTAGACCTCCCTGGGACAGGCTTAGCTCCTACGAGCAGTACTTC. Translation: CSARPPWDRLSSYEQYF.

This clonotype was counted ten times or more. CDR3 sequence reads: CASSPRQGPSYEQYF. As DNA, the CDR3 is TGTGCCAGCAGCCCACGACAGGGACCCTCCTACGAGCAGTACTTC. The V gene is TRBV7-3, the J gene TRBJ2-7; TRBD1 aligns across 7 bases. The CDR3 is 15 amino acids. Germline CDR1 SGHTA, CDR2 FQGTGA. V gave up 5 bases and J gave up 0 bases; unmatched junction bases: 7.

This clonotype was detected ten times or more. The chain recombines TRBV5-5 with TRBJ1-2; 7 positions agree with TRBD1. Germline CDR1 and CDR2: SGHKS and YYEKEE (reference sequence). V was clipped by 4 bases and J by 9 bases; unmatched bases: 9. This CDR3 has 13 amino acids. The CDR3 sequence is CASSVDRVLSYTF. CDR3 sequence (DNA): TGTGCCAGCAGCGTCGACAGGGTGTTAAGCTACACCTTC.

This chain joins TRBV19 and TRBJ1-5, with 7 bases fitting TRBD1. After removal of 7 bases from V and 0 bases from J, the junction contained 6 bases not matched to a gene. The CDR3 contains 15 residues. From germline, CDR1 is LNHDA and CDR2 SQIVND (reference sequence). The CDR3 nucleotides read TGTGCCAGTATCCCAGGGACAGATAGCAATCAGCCCCAGCATTTT. Its protein product is CASIPGTDSNQPQHF.

This clonotype appeared many times. The CDR3 is CSARDDGTYGYTF. As DNA, the CDR3 is TGCAGTGCTAGAGATGACGGGACCTATGGCTACACCTTC. This chain connects TRBV20-1 to TRBJ1-2, with a tentative D call TRBD1 (5 bases). V lost 0 bases, J lost 4 bases, and 9 bases lay in between. Germline V gene data show CDR1 as DFQATT and CDR2 as SNEGSKA (reference sequence). The CDR3 runs to 13 residues.

This clonotype was detected many times. The rearrangement uses TRBV7-2 and TRBJ1-3; 11 nucleotides line up with TRBD1. Looked up from germline, CDR1 is SGHTA and CDR2 is FQGNSA. This CDR3 comprises 16 residues. Trimming at V came to 0 bases and at J to 4 bases, leaving 2 bases not matched to a gene. The CDR3 is CASSLADRGHGNTIYF. CDR3 nucleotides: TGTGCCAGCAGCTTAGCGGACAGGGGGCACGGAAACACCATATATTTT.

This chain joins TRBV12-3 or TRBV12-4 and TRBJ1-1; D is undetermined. V was cut by 7 bases and J by 1 base, with 4 bases left in between. The CDR3 length is 11 residues. The CDR3 coding sequence is TGTGCCAGCATGCCGAACACTGAAGCTTTCTTT. It codes for CASMPNTEAFF.

The chain links TRBV19 to TRBJ2-1; D tentatively reads TRBD1 or TRBD2 (5 bases each). CDR1 is LNHDA, CDR2 SQIVND, per germline (reference sequence). The germline V and J ends were trimmed by 7 bases and 0 bases, with 16 bases remaining between them. The CDR3 loop spans 16 amino acids. The CDR3 bases are TGTGCCAGTATATCCGGGGCTCTAAGCTCCTACAATGAGCAGTTCTTC. Encoded protein: CASISGALSSYNEQFF.

The chain employs TRBV27 and TRBJ2-3; D remains ambiguous. Trimming stripped 6 bases from V and 2 bases from J, with 18 bases between. CDR3 length: 16 amino acids. Germline CDR1 is MNHEY and CDR2 is SMNVEV (reference sequence). In DNA form, the CDR3 reads TGTGCCAGCAGCCATATACTAAGAAAAGACACAGATACGCAGTATTTT. It translates to CASSHILRKDTDTQYF.

This clonotype showed up many times. This sequence joins TRBV9 and TRBJ2-5; D not resolved. Trimming took 0 bases from V and 2 from J, leaving 8 bases between them. CDR1 is SGDLS and CDR2 is YYNGEE in the germline V gene. The CDR3 contains 14 residues. Here the CDR3 DNA reads TGTGCCAGCAGCGTAGATGTCAGGCAAGAGACCCAGTACTTC. It translates to CASSVDVRQETQYF.

This clonotype appeared a few times. The chain links TRBV7-2 to TRBJ1-4; 9 nucleotides align to TRBD1. This CDR3 is built from 14 residues. V shed 8 bases, J shed 5 bases, and the junction held 6 bases outside the gene matches. CDR1 and CDR2 from the germline V gene are SGHTA and FQGNSA. Here the CDR3 DNA reads TGTGCCAGCTGCCCGGGGACAGGGAATGAAAAACTGTTTTTT. This encodes CASCPGTGNEKLFF.

This clonotype was found many times. The chain couples TRBV7-9 to TRBJ1-1; 9 positions agree with TRBD1. Germline CDR1 reads SEHNR; CDR2 reads FQNEAQ (reference sequence). The CDR3 has 12 residues. The junction had 6 bases not matched to a gene; V was cut back by 5 bases and J by 11 bases. CDR3 region: CASSEGQGKAFF. The CDR3 region has the DNA TGTGCCAGCAGCGAAGGACAGGGGAAGGCTTTCTTT.

This clonotype was observed a few times. One base away lies a much larger clone, so this may be a sequencing read error. This rearrangement joins TRBV20-1 to TRBJ1-2; D call uncertain. V lost 4 bases, J lost 6 bases, and 15 bases lay in between. The CDR3 has 13 residues. Germline CDR1 DFQATT, CDR2 SNEGSKA (reference sequence). CDR3 nucleotide sequence: TGCAGTGCTACCTATGGGCGGAACCATGGCTACACCTTC. Its protein is CSATYGRNHGYTF.

As concerns this clonotype: A much larger clone lies one base from this, so it may be a read error. CDR3 residues: CASDRDSYEQYF. The CDR3 DNA reads as TGTGCCAGCGACAGGGACTCCTACGAGCAGTACTTC. The chain uses TRBV2 and TRBJ2-7, with TRBD1 matching over 7 bases. Germline V lookup: CDR1 SNHLY, CDR2 FYNNEI. V shed 8 bases, J shed 0 bases, and the junction held 1 base outside the gene matches. The CDR3 is made up of 12 amino acids.

CDR3 in DNA: TGCGCCAGCAGCTTCACGACAGGGGCCTACAATGAGCAGTTCTTC. It yields the protein CASSFTTGAYNEQFF. The chain joins TRBV10-1 to TRBJ2-1; 8 positions match TRBD1. The CDR3 runs 15 residues. CDR1 and CDR2 from the germline V gene are WNHNN and SYGVQD (reference sequence). Trimming cost V 6 bases and J 2 bases; bases outside gene matches: 6.

CDR3 loop: CASSYAAGGNEQYF. The CDR3 DNA reads TGTGCCAGCAGTTACGCGGCAGGGGGTAACGAGCAGTACTTC. The chain joins TRBV6-5 to TRBJ2-7, with TRBD1 matching 7 bases. V gave up 2 bases and J gave up 5 bases; unmatched junction bases: 6. From germline, CDR1 is MNHEY and CDR2 SVGAGI. The CDR3 is made up of 14 amino acids.

Note on this clonotype: A read error may be the cause here, since a much bigger clone is one base away. This chain connects TRBV20-1 to TRBJ1-2, with TRBD1 matching 7 bases. V was pared by 4 bases and J by 6 bases, with 5 bases of the junction left unmatched. CDR3 length equals 12 residues. The V gene's germline CDR1 is DFQATT and CDR2 SNEGSKA (reference sequence). The CDR3 loop is CSAMVGGDGYTF. DNA for the CDR3: TGCAGTGCTATGGTAGGGGGCGATGGCTACACCTTC.

This clonotype was seen only a few times. The CDR3 is CASSLAGLAGLNEQYF. CDR3 bases: TGTGCCAGCAGCTTAGCGGGACTAGCGGGACTCAACGAGCAGTACTTC. The rearrangement joins TRBV11-1 to TRBJ2-7; TRBD2 aligns across 13 bases. Per germline, CDR1 SGHAT and CDR2 FQDESV (reference sequence). This CDR3 has 16 amino acids. J was trimmed by 5 bases and V by 0 bases; bases with no gene match: 4.

This clonotype has ten or more counts. This rearrangement joins TRBV29-1 to TRBJ1-3, with D possibly being TRBD1 (5 bases). Germline values: CDR1 SQVTM, CDR2 ANQGSEA. V lost 3 bases, J lost 0 bases, and 9 bases lay in between. The CDR3 has 14 residues. The CDR3 sequence is CSVDVGGSGNTIYF. The DNA for the CDR3 is TGCAGCGTTGATGTCGGGGGCTCTGGAAACACCATATATTTT.

Details on this clonotype: A junction boundary mismatches the germline segment, possibly from a read error. This sequence joins TRBV10-3 and TRBJ1-4; the D gene is possibly TRBD1 (6 bases). This CDR3 spans 15 amino acids. Germline V gene lookup returns CDR1 ENHRY and CDR2 SYGVKD. The CDR3: CASSEAHRVNEKLFF. In DNA form, the CDR3 reads TGTGCCAGCAGTGAAGCTCACAGGGTTAATGAAAAACTGTTTTTT.

Regarding this clonotype: With a much larger clone just one base away, this may be a read error. The chain uses TRBV2 and TRBJ2-7, with 9 nucleotides matching TRBD1. In germline, CDR1 is SNHLY, CDR2 FYNNEI. This CDR3 is 14 amino acids long. In DNA, the CDR3 is TGTGCCGGCAGCCGGGACAGGGAGGCCCACGAGCAGTACTTC. Translation: CAGSRDREAHEQYF.

This clonotype came up once. A much larger clone lies a single base off, so this may be a read error. This rearrangement joins TRBV20-1 to TRBJ1-3, with D uncertain. The CDR3 totals 14 residues. The V and J ends lost 4 bases and 0 bases respectively, with 10 bases between them. Germline CDR1 DFQATT, CDR2 SNEGSKA (reference sequence). The CDR3 coding sequence is TGCAGTGCTACCGACTCAAGCTCTGGAAACACCATATATTTT. Its translation is CSATDSSSGNTIYF.